This T cell receptor (beta chain) was obtained from a study of T-cell reconstitution after alpha-beta-depleted transplantation in children. TCRbeta library preparation incorporated unique molecular identifiers. In TCRdb, the PCR reads were re-called with MiXCR into one record per CDR3 protein. The sample contains 350,000 to 450,000 distinct CDR3 sequences, 13% of which appear only once. Germline CDR1 reads SSHAT; CDR2 reads FNYEAQ (reference sequence). Between the trimmed V and J ends, which lost 0 bases and 8 bases, there was a span of 8 bases. The CDR3 consists of 13 residues. The receptor comes from a human donor who donated a stem cell graft to a child with Fanconi anemia. The sequenced sample was PBMCs, obtained from the stem cell graft. The chain is built from TRBV7-7 and TRBJ2-1, with D tentatively TRBD1 (6 bases). Written as DNA, the CDR3 is TGTGCCAGCAGCTTAGCCAGGGGACATGAGCAGTTCTTC. Its protein is CASSLARGHEQFF.